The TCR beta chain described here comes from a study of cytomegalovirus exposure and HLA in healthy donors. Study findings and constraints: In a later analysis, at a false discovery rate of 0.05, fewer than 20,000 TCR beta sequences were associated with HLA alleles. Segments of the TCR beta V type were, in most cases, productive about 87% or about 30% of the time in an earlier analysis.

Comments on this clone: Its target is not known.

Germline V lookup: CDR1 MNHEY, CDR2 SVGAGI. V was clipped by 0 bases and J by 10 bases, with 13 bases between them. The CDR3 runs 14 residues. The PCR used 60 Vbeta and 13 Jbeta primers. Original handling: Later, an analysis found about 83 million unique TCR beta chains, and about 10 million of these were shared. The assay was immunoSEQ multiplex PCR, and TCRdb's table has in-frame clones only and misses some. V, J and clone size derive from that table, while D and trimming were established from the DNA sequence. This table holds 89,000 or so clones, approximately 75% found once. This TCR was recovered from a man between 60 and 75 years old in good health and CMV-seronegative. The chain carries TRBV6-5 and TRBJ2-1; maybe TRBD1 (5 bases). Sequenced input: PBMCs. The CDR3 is CASSYSFRVSEQFF. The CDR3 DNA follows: TGTGCCAGCAGTTACTCGTTCAGGGTTTCGGAGCAGTTCTTC.